These 15 T cell receptor beta chains were sequenced from one sample in a study of blood T cell repertoires in COVID-19. Assay: immunoSEQ multiplex PCR; the TCRdb copy retains only in-frame clones and omits some. The table records some 270,000 clones, over 75% of them present only once. Sequenced: PBMCs or T cells enriched from blood (not recorded which). Receptors originate from a woman in her 40s who had been exposed to COVID-19.

The chain has TRBV2 and TRBJ1-2; no clear D. Trimming stripped 6 bases from V and 7 bases from J, with 12 bases between. There are 12 residues in the CDR3. CDR1 SNHLY and CDR2 FYNNEI come from the germline V gene. CDR3 in amino acids: CASREEPGGYTF. The DNA of the CDR3 is TGTGCCAGCAGGGAGGAGCCGGGTGGCTACACCTTC.

V usage is TRBV12-3 or TRBV12-4 and J usage is TRBJ1-2; D may be TRBD1 (6 bases). Trimming took 5 bases from V and 8 from J, leaving 12 bases between them. The CDR3 extends over 12 amino acids. DNA for the CDR3: TGTGCCAGCAGTCAACAGGGTTACGGCTACACCTTC. This codes for CASSQQGYGYTF.

The chain couples TRBV12-2 to TRBJ2-3; the listed D gene, TRBD2, was not tested against the DNA. TRBV12-2 is classified as a pseudogene. This CDR3 contains 18 residues. The DNA for the CDR3 is TGTGCAAGTCGCTTAGCACACAGTTTATGTGGGAGGCCGGATACGCAGTATTTT. Its protein product is CASRLAHSLCGRPDTQYF.

J is TRBJ1-4 and V is TRBV5-3; TRBD1 matches 9 bases. TRBV5-3 is noted as an ORF with a role that remains uncertain. The CDR3 length is 16 residues. With 0 bases clipped from V and 3 bases from J, the junction kept 3 bases outside the gene matches. CDR3 amino acids: CARSLGGQGANEKLFF. The DNA for the CDR3 is TGTGCCAGAAGCTTGGGGGGACAGGGAGCTAATGAAAAACTGTTTTTT.

The DNA for the CDR3 is TGTGCCAGCAGTTACAACCGACTAGCGGGGGAGTTCTTC. This sequence encodes CASSYNRLAGEFF. The chain uses TRBV6-5 and TRBJ2-1; 12 bases map to TRBD2. The CDR3 runs to 13 residues. Looked up from germline, CDR1 is MNHEY and CDR2 is SVGAGI. The V segment lost 2 bases and the J segment 14 bases; nucleotides outside the gene matches: 4.

This clone was detected only once. V and J are TRBV28 and TRBJ1-1; D is ambiguous. The germline V and J ends were trimmed by 6 bases and 5 bases, with 16 bases remaining between them. The CDR3 totals 14 residues. The germline V gene has CDR1 MDHEN and CDR2 SYDVKM. CDR3 DNA sequence: TGTGCCAGCAGACAGAGACGGGGAAAGACTGAAGCTTTCTTT. Protein sequence: CASRQRRGKTEAFF. The full variable domain, in which reference TRBV28 and TRBJ1-1 provide the parts outside the CDR3, is DVKVTQSSRYLVKRTGEKVFLECVQDMDHENMFWYRQDPGLGLRLIYFSYDVKMKEKGDIPEGYSVSREKKERFSLILESASTNQTSMYLCASRQRRGKTEAFFGQGTRLTVV.

The V call is TRBV5-4, the J call TRBJ1-1, with D possibly TRBD1 on 5 matching bases. The CDR3 runs 15 residues. Germline V gene lookup returns CDR1 SGHNT and CDR2 YYREEE (reference sequence). Trimming shortened V by 0 bases and J by 9 bases, and 18 bases separated the two germline ends. CDR3 sequence reads: CASSLEGLLNPKAFF. CDR3 DNA sequence: TGTGCCAGCAGCTTGGAGGGACTACTTAACCCGAAAGCTTTCTTT.

In this sample, this clone turned up a few times. This chain connects TRBV19 to TRBJ1-4; possible D gene TRBD1, 6 bases. Germline loops: CDR1 LNHDA, CDR2 SQIVND (reference sequence). This CDR3 is built from 19 residues. The germline V and J ends were trimmed by 5 bases and 4 bases, with 26 bases remaining between them. The CDR3 sequence: CASSLLRTASDGGNEKLFF. The CDR3 DNA follows: TGTGCCAGTAGTCTCCTGAGGACAGCCTCCGACGGCGGTAATGAAAAACTGTTTTTT.

The V and J genes are TRBV15 and TRBJ2-2; D is perhaps TRBD1 (5 bases). The CDR3 runs to 16 residues. The V end was cut by 0 bases, the J end by 4 bases, with 12 bases between. Germline V gene sequence: CDR1 LNHNV, CDR2 YYDKDF (reference sequence). The CDR3 protein is CATSREDTGITGELFF. In DNA, the CDR3 is TGTGCCACCAGCAGAGAGGACACAGGTATCACCGGGGAGCTGTTTTTT.

This rearrangement joins TRBV5-8 to TRBJ1-5, with 9 positions matching TRBD1. Unmatched junction bases numbered 4, after V lost 3 bases and J lost 0 bases. The CDR3 is 16 amino acids. Germline-derived CDR1 and CDR2 are SGHTS and YDEGEE. The CDR3 is CASSSGTGHSNQPQHF. CDR3 nucleotides: TGTGCCAGCAGCTCCGGGACAGGGCATAGCAATCAGCCCCAGCATTTT.

Concerning this clone: One junction end does not reproduce the germline sequence, and a read error may be involved. The genes are TRBV7-3 and TRBJ2-6; D might be TRBD1 (6 bases). Germline V lookup: CDR1 SGHTA, CDR2 FQGTGA. The CDR3 consists of 20 residues. CDR3: CASSLRVQGLALSGANVLTF. In DNA, the CDR3 is TGTGCCAGCAGTTTAAGGGTCCAGGGGTTGGCCCTCTCTGGGGCCAACGTCCTGACTTTC.

The chain carries TRBV6-2 or TRBV6-3 and TRBJ1-1; D remains ambiguous. Germline lookup yields CDR1 MNHEY and CDR2 SVGEGT. This CDR3 is built from 13 residues. V was pared by 6 bases and J by 2 bases, with 10 bases between. The CDR3 region is CASSIQRNTEAFF. The CDR3 DNA reads TGTGCCAGCAGCATACAGAGAAACACTGAAGCTTTCTTT.

The chain links TRBV30 to TRBJ1-4; no clear D gene. The CDR3 consists of 14 residues. Germline V lookup: CDR1 GTSNPN, CDR2 SVGIG (reference sequence). V was clipped by 0 bases and J by 8 bases, with 13 bases between them. The CDR3 DNA is TGTGCCTGGAGTGTAAGGCCGGGAGGCGAAAAACTGTTTTTT. Its translation is CAWSVRPGGEKLFF.

In nucleotides, the CDR3 is TGTGCCACCAGTGGGTCAGGACAGGGACCTAACTATGGCTACACCTTC. Translating gives CATSGSGQGPNYGYTF. V is TRBV24-1 and J is TRBJ1-2, with 8 bases identical to TRBD1. V dropped 5 bases and J dropped 0; count of bases not matched to a gene: 7. The germline CDR1 and CDR2 sequences are KGHDR and SFDVKD. This CDR3 spans 16 amino acids.

CDR3 in amino acids: CASSQGHFATNEKLFF. The CDR3, as DNA: TGCGCCAGCAGCCAAGGACACTTTGCAACTAATGAAAAACTGTTTTTT. V gene TRBV4-1 combines with J gene TRBJ1-4; D remains unclear. The CDR3 extends over 16 amino acids. V lost 1 base and J lost 0, with 9 bases in between. CDR1 and CDR2 (germline): MGHRA, YSYEKL.